The sample holds many counts of the clone carrying this TCR beta chain. Its matching antigen is unknown. These data are taken from a study of neurological immune-mediated disorders. General study results and limits: Among 34 multiple sclerosis patients, 18 had repertoires that phylogenetic grouping placed in one related-CDR3 cluster, a possible signature. The greatest degree of TCR clonal expansion was observed in HTLV-1-associated myelopathy, with the lowest in multiple sclerosis, below that of healthy controls.

The cDNA was generated by 5'RACE with 10-nucleotide random UMIs. TCRdb recomputed calls from the 5' RACE reads with MiXCR, one row per CDR3 protein. The sample contains more than 50,000 distinct CDR3 sequences, approximately 3.6% of which appear only once. V lost 3 bases and J lost 6, with 14 bases in between. CDR1 and CDR2 (germline): LGHNA, YSLEER. The CDR3 covers 15 residues. The chain carries TRBV4-3 and TRBJ1-4; no clear D. The sequencing input was PBMCs. The clonotype comes from a woman in her sixties with multiple sclerosis. This CDR3 is CASSHDGRGYEKLFF. CDR3 in DNA: TGCGCCAGCAGCCATGACGGTCGGGGATATGAAAAACTGTTTTTT.